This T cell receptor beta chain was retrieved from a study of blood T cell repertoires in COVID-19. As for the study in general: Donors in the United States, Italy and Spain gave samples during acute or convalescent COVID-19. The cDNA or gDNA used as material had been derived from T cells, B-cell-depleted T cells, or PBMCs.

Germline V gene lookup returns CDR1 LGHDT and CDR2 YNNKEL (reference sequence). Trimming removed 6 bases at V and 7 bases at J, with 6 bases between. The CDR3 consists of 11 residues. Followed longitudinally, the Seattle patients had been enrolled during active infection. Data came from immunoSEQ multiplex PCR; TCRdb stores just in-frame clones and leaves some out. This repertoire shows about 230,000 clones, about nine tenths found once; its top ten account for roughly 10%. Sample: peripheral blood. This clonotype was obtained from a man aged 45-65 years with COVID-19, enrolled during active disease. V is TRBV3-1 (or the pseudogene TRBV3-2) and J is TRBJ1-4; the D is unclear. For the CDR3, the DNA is TGTGCCAGCAGATCGGGTGAAAAACTGTTTTTT. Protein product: CASRSGEKLFF.